These 18 T cell receptor beta chains share one sample of origin, sequenced in a study of T cells after yellow fever vaccination. TCRdb fed the 5' RACE reads into MiXCR, producing one record per CDR3 protein. The sample yields about 340,000 distinct CDR3 sequences, around 13% seen once. The material sequenced was CD4+ T cells sorted from PBMCs, taken 15 days after the yellow fever booster vaccination. Receptors originate from a man younger than 35 who received the YFV17D yellow fever vaccine.

In this sample, this clonotype turned up a few times. This chain links TRBV4-3 with TRBJ1-4, with 9 bases lining up with TRBD1. The length of the CDR3 is 17 residues. V was pared by 4 bases and J by 6 bases, with 12 bases of the junction left unmatched. Germline V lookup: CDR1 LGHNA, CDR2 YSLEER. CDR3 amino acids: CASSRSPTGQGYEKLFF. CDR3 DNA: TGCGCCAGCAGCCGATCACCGACGGGACAGGGTTATGAAAAACTGTTTTTT.

Ten or more counts support this clonotype. The V call is TRBV5-1, the J call TRBJ2-7, with TRBD1 matching over 8 bases. CDR1 and CDR2 (germline): SGHRS, YFSETQ. V gave up 4 bases and J gave up 1 base; unmatched junction bases: 7. The CDR3 is made up of 15 amino acids. The CDR3, as DNA: TGCGCCAGCAGCGGGACAGGATTACGGTCCTACGAGCAGTACTTC. It codes for CASSGTGLRSYEQYF.

There are a few counts of this clonotype. This chain connects TRBV7-8 to TRBJ1-2; TRBD1 matches at 7 bases. In germline, CDR1 is SGHVS, CDR2 FQNEAQ. Trimming at V came to 5 bases and at J to 5 bases, leaving 8 bases not matched to a gene. There are 14 residues in the CDR3. The CDR3 sequence: CASSPTGNPYGYTF. The CDR3 bases are TGTGCCAGCAGCCCGACAGGGAATCCTTATGGCTACACCTTC. The full variable domain, rest sourced from reference TRBV7-8 and TRBJ1-2, is GAGVSQSPRYKVAKRGQDVALRCDPISGHVSLFWYQQALGQGPEFLTYFQNEAQLDKSGLPSDRFFAERPEGSVSTLKIQRTQQEDSAVYLCASSPTGNPYGYTFGSGTRLTVV.

The chain uses TRBV5-1 and TRBJ2-3; TRBD2 is a possible D gene (6 bases). The V gene's germline CDR1 is SGHRS and CDR2 YFSETQ. Trimming pared 9 bases from V and 4 bases from J, leaving 21 bases between. The CDR3 has 15 residues. DNA of the CDR3: TGCGCCACCTCAATGGCGGGGTCGGGGTCAGATACGCAGTATTTT. Protein product: CATSMAGSGSDTQYF.

This rearrangement joins TRBV2 to TRBJ1-4; the match to TRBD1 covers 7 bases. The CDR3 loop spans 16 amino acids. Per germline, CDR1 SNHLY and CDR2 FYNNEI. J lost 4 bases, V lost 6 bases, and 11 bases had no gene match. The CDR3: CASSPDRLYLNEKLFF. The CDR3 DNA reads TGTGCCAGCAGCCCGGACAGGCTATACCTTAATGAAAAACTGTTTTTT.

This rearrangement joins TRBV3-1 to TRBJ1-4, with 7 bases matching TRBD1. V lost 2 bases to trimming and J lost 8 bases; unmatched junction nucleotides: 5. Germline-derived CDR1 and CDR2 are LGHDT and YNNKEL (reference sequence). This CDR3 is built from 14 residues. CDR3 nucleotide sequence: TGTGCCAGCAGCCAACAGGGACAGTTGGAAAAACTGTTTTTT. This sequence encodes CASSQQGQLEKLFF.

This clonotype was recorded a few times. This chain links TRBV7-9 with TRBJ2-3; 9 nucleotides match TRBD1. Germline lookup yields CDR1 SEHNR and CDR2 FQNEAQ (reference sequence). The CDR3 has 14 amino acids. V was clipped by 4 bases and J by 5 bases; unmatched bases: 4. CDR3: CASSSGQGRDTQYF. For the CDR3, the DNA is TGTGCCAGCAGCTCAGGACAGGGGCGAGATACGCAGTATTTT.

V and J are TRBV7-9 and TRBJ2-1; 12 bases fit TRBD1. The CDR3 spans 17 residues. The V gene end was trimmed by 4 bases and the J gene end by 3 bases; junction bases not matched to a gene: 7. Germline CDR1 reads SEHNR; CDR2 reads FQNEAQ (reference sequence). The CDR3 DNA reads TGTGCCAGCAGCTCCGCGGGGGACAGGGGGCTCTACAATGAGCAGTTCTTC. Its protein product is CASSSAGDRGLYNEQFF.

J is TRBJ2-7 and V is TRBV7-2; possibly TRBD1 for D (6 bases). The germline V and J ends were trimmed by 4 bases and 7 bases, with 20 bases remaining between them. Germline V gives CDR1 SGHTA, CDR2 FQGNSA. The CDR3 is made up of 15 amino acids. This CDR3 is CASSSGSGAPLEQYF. For the CDR3, the DNA is TGTGCCAGCAGCTCGGGATCAGGGGCCCCGCTGGAGCAGTACTTC.

CDR3 amino acids: CASSLGGNAGELFF. The CDR3 nucleotides read TGTGCCAGCAGCCTCGGGGGGAATGCCGGGGAGCTGTTTTTT. V is TRBV28 and J is TRBJ2-2, with TRBD2 matching 7 bases. CDR3 length: 14 residues. V shed 6 bases and J 6 bases; nucleotides not matched to a gene: 7. CDR1 is MDHEN and CDR2 is SYDVKM in the germline V gene.

This clonotype was detected many times. The chain recombines TRBV2 with TRBJ1-1; D perhaps matches TRBD1 (5 bases). Deletions cut 8 bases from V and 4 bases from J, with 14 bases between. The CDR3 is made up of 13 amino acids. In germline, CDR1 is SNHLY, CDR2 FYNNEI. The CDR3 region has the DNA TGTGCCAGCGAACCTGACAGCTTCACTGAAGCTTTCTTT. This encodes CASEPDSFTEAFF.

The rearrangement links TRBV19 to TRBJ2-3; maybe TRBD1 (6 bases). Trimming shortened V by 10 bases and J by 0 bases, and 17 bases separated the two germline ends. The germline gives CDR1 LNHDA, CDR2 SQIVND (reference sequence). The CDR3 spans 15 residues. The CDR3 protein is CATSQPGESTDTQYF. The CDR3 DNA is TGTGCCACTTCCCAACCAGGGGAGAGCACAGATACGCAGTATTTT.

The chain carries TRBV7-9 and TRBJ1-4; 7 bases align to TRBD1. Germline trimming cut 4 bases from V and 0 bases from J; bases unmatched to any gene: 2. Germline CDR1 reads SEHNR; CDR2 reads FQNEAQ (reference sequence). The CDR3 totals 15 residues. The CDR3 loop is CASSSDRATNEKLFF. Written as DNA, the CDR3 is TGTGCCAGCAGCTCTGACAGGGCAACTAATGAAAAACTGTTTTTT.

CDR3 sequence reads: CASSPGLAGGSTDTQYF. The CDR3 DNA reads as TGTGCCAGCAGCCCCGGACTAGCGGGGGGGTCCACAGATACGCAGTATTTT. The chain uses TRBV7-2 and TRBJ2-3; 15 bases align to TRBD2. The junction had 5 bases not matched to a gene; V was cut back by 5 bases and J by 2 bases. There are 17 residues in the CDR3. Germline assignment: CDR1 SGHTA and CDR2 FQGNSA.

This clonotype was seen only a few times. This chain uses TRBV5-1 with TRBJ2-3; TRBD1 agrees at 9 bases. CDR3 length: 16 residues. Unmatched junction bases numbered 9, after V lost 4 bases and J lost 3 bases. Germline loops: CDR1 SGHRS, CDR2 YFSETQ. The CDR3 DNA is TGCGCCAGCAGCACGGGACGCGGACAGGGGACAGATACGCAGTATTTT. The encoded protein is CASSTGRGQGTDTQYF.

This clonotype turned up a few times. The chain links TRBV11-1 to TRBJ2-3, with D maybe TRBD2 (7 bases). V lost 0 bases and J 2 bases, leaving 15 bases between the germline ends. The length of the CDR3 is 17 residues. Germline V gives CDR1 SGHAT, CDR2 FQDESV (reference sequence). The DNA of the CDR3 is TGTGCCAGCAGCTTAGCGGGGGCTAGCGGCCTCACAGATACGCAGTATTTT. Its protein is CASSLAGASGLTDTQYF.

The sample holds a few counts of this clonotype. The V and J genes are TRBV7-2 and TRBJ1-6, with D uncertain. V gave up 4 bases and J gave up 4 bases, with 11 bases separating them. Germline CDR1 is SGHTA and CDR2 is FQGNSA. The CDR3 spans 15 residues. The CDR3 loop is CASSSWPQYNSPLHF. DNA of the CDR3: TGTGCCAGCAGCTCTTGGCCGCAATATAATTCACCCCTCCACTTT.

This clonotype was counted a few times. The genes are TRBV29-1 and TRBJ2-7; D ambiguous. The V gene lost 3 bases and the J gene lost 0 bases, with 12 bases spanning the gap. The CDR3 extends over 14 amino acids. Germline V gene sequence: CDR1 SQVTM, CDR2 ANQGSEA. CDR3: CSVDLWDFSYEQYV. The CDR3 bases are TGCAGCGTTGATCTTTGGGATTTCTCCTACGAGCAGTACGTC.